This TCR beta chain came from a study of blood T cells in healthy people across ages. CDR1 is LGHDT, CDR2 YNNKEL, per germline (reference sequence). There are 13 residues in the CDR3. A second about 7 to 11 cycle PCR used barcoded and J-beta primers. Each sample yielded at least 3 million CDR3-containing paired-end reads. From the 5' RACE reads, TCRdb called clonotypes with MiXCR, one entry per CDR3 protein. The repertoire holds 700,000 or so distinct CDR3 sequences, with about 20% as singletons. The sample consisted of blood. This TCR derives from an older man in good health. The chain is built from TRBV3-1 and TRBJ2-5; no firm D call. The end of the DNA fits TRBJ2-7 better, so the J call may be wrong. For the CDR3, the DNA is TGTGCCAGCAGCCTTGGGATCCTGAACGAGCAGTACTTC. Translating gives CASSLGILNEQYF.